A single sample is the source of the 10 T cell receptor beta chains below, sequenced in a study of monozygotic twins with inflammatory bowel disease (dated by TCRdb to about 2019). Libraries were built with 5' RACE. The sequencer was an Illumina HiSeq 2500. With the reads reprocessed by TCRdb, a single entry stands for each CDR3 protein sequence and no DNA is reported. This sample's table carries approximately 400,000 distinct CDR3 sequences. The ten largest make up more than 2% of the sample. The sample consisted of blood. The receptors come from a human donor with ulcerative colitis or Crohn's disease, or a healthy co-twin of an affected twin (not recorded which).

The chain has TRBV28 and TRBJ1-5. CDR1 is MDHEN and CDR2 is SYDVKM in the germline V gene. The CDR3 has 13 amino acids. CDR3 amino acids: CASIRGGVGPQHF. Variable domain in full (rest from reference TRBV28 and TRBJ1-5): DVKVTQSSRYLVKRTGEKVFLECVQDMDHENMFWYRQDPGLGLRLIYFSYDVKMKEKGDIPEGYSVSREKKERFSLILESASTNQTSMYLCASIRGGVGPQHFGDGTRLSIL.

The chain combines TRBV5-6 with TRBJ2-2; TCRdb reports TRBD2, a call that lacks DNA to check it against. Germline-derived CDR1 and CDR2 are SGHDT and YYEEEE. The CDR3 totals 18 residues. The CDR3 protein is CASSPRGLAGPNTGELFF.

The chain uses TRBV2 and TRBJ2-1; no DNA is available, so the TRBD1 call from TCRdb remains unchecked. The CDR3 has 15 amino acids. The germline V gene has CDR1 SNHLY and CDR2 FYNNEI. The CDR3 reads CASSDTGQGYNEQFF.

This sequence joins TRBV2 and TRBJ2-7; TCRdb picks TRBD1, but there is no DNA to check that call. The CDR3 is 13 amino acids. The germline gives CDR1 SNHLY, CDR2 FYNNEI. CDR3 sequence reads: CASTRQPLYEQYF.

V usage is TRBV12-3 or TRBV12-4 and J usage is TRBJ1-6; the TCRdb D gene call, TRBD1, has no DNA to confirm it. The CDR3 totals 14 residues. CDR3 sequence reads: CASSLAGGDSPLHF.

The V call is TRBV12-3 or TRBV12-4, the J call TRBJ2-6; TCRdb gives TRBD1 as the D gene, but with no DNA this cannot be confirmed. The CDR3 extends over 15 amino acids. CDR3 region: CASTSTGAGANVLTF.

The CDR3 sequence: CASSATVTGELFF. The J gene is TRBJ2-2, the V gene TRBV7-7; as DNA is missing, the TRBD1 call by TCRdb cannot be tested. The CDR3 has 13 amino acids. Germline V gene data show CDR1 as SSHAT and CDR2 as FNYEAQ (reference sequence).

V gene TRBV6-5 combines with J gene TRBJ2-7. CDR3 size: 16 residues. Germline assignment: CDR1 MNHEY and CDR2 SVGAGI. CDR3 sequence reads: CASSSHFEDSPYEQYF.

The gene calls are TRBV2 and TRBJ1-5. Germline V gene sequence: CDR1 SNHLY, CDR2 FYNNEI. The CDR3 contains 15 residues. CDR3 amino acids: CASSKDPPSNQPQHF.

The chain carries TRBV20-1 and TRBJ2-1. This CDR3 spans 12 amino acids. The germline V gene has CDR1 DFQATT and CDR2 SNEGSKA (reference sequence). The CDR3 reads CSESRVPHEQFF.